The 15 T cell receptor beta chains below come from one sample, sequenced in a study of cytomegalovirus exposure and HLA in healthy donors. The PCR was carried out with 60 Vbeta primers and 13 Jbeta primers. Only in-frame clones appear in the TCRdb table, and some are missing; sequencing was by immunoSEQ multiplex PCR. The sample holds a few hundred thousand clones, roughly 91% seen once. What was sequenced was PBMCs. Every receptor here comes from a woman between 18 and 29 years old in good health and CMV-seronegative.

This clone has just one count. The chain couples TRBV4-2 to TRBJ1-1, with 11 nucleotides matching TRBD1. This CDR3 has 16 residues. Per the germline V gene, CDR1 is LGHNA and CDR2 is YNFKEQ. V shed 4 bases, J shed 4 bases, and the junction held 8 bases outside the gene matches. The DNA for the CDR3 is TGTGCCAGCAGCCCGGCGTCCGGGACAGGGGGCACTGAAGCTTTCTTT. Amino acid sequence: CASSPASGTGGTEAFF.

V gene TRBV5-1 combines with J gene TRBJ1-2; no firm D call. V lost 0 bases to trimming and J lost 10 bases, with 13 bases between them. This CDR3 comprises 13 residues. Germline V CDR1 and CDR2: SGHRS, YFSETQ. The CDR3 spells CASSLAEESVYTF. The CDR3 DNA sequence: TGCGCCAGCAGCTTGGCAGAAGAATCTGTCTACACCTTC.

This rearrangement joins TRBV10-3 to TRBJ2-7; TRBD2 matches 9 bases. This CDR3 has 14 residues. Germline CDR1 and CDR2: ENHRY and SYGVKD. V lost 6 bases, J lost 5 bases, and 8 bases stayed unmatched. CDR3 loop: CAIRSLAGSDEQYF. For the CDR3, the DNA is TGTGCCATCAGGAGCCTAGCGGGGTCCGACGAGCAGTACTTC.

The chain recombines TRBV15 with TRBJ1-2; 9 bases are shared with TRBD1. Germline trimming cut 8 bases from V and 0 bases from J; bases unmatched to any gene: 1. The length of the CDR3 is 13 residues. Germline CDR1 LNHNV, CDR2 YYDKDF (reference sequence). DNA for the CDR3: TGTGCCACCCGGGACAGGGCTAACTATGGCTACACCTTC. Translating it yields CATRDRANYGYTF. The full variable domain, in which reference TRBV15 and TRBJ1-2 provide the parts outside the CDR3, is DAMVIQNPRYQVTQFGKPVTLSCSQTLNHNVMYWYQQKSSQAPKLLFHYYDKDFNNEADTPDNFQSRRPNTSFCFLDIRSPGLGDTAMYLCATRDRANYGYTFGSGTRLTVV.

The chain joins TRBV18 to TRBJ1-5; D remains ambiguous. Deletions cut 1 base from V and 0 bases from J, with 10 bases between. The CDR3 covers 16 residues. The germline CDR1 and CDR2 sequences are KGHSH and LQKENI. CDR3 DNA sequence: TGTGCCAGCTCACCACGTGGGGAGTATAGCAATCAGCCCCAGCATTTT. It translates to CASSPRGEYSNQPQHF.

The chain is built from TRBV5-4 and TRBJ1-4; tentatively, D is TRBD1 (5 bases). The CDR3 contains 15 residues. V lost 0 bases and J 7 bases, leaving 13 bases between the germline ends. The V gene's germline CDR1 is SGHNT and CDR2 YYREEE (reference sequence). The CDR3, as DNA: TGTGCCAGCAGCTTGGATGGCGGGGCGGGTGAAAAACTGTTTTTT. It specifies CASSLDGGAGEKLFF.

This chain links TRBV27 with TRBJ2-7; weak D call: TRBD1 (6 bases). The CDR3 is made up of 15 amino acids. The germline CDR1 and CDR2 sequences are MNHEY and SMNVEV (reference sequence). V gave up 2 bases and J gave up 3 bases, with 14 bases separating them. The CDR3 sequence: CASSLGTPSLYEQYF. In nucleotides, the CDR3 is TGTGCCAGCAGTTTAGGGACACCTTCCCTCTACGAGCAGTACTTC.

About this clone itself: The identical CDR3 is also encoded by other nucleotide sequences in the sample. The J gene is TRBJ2-3, the V gene TRBV5-1; 9 bases line up with TRBD1. The CDR3 length is 15 residues. CDR1 is SGHRS and CDR2 is YFSETQ in the germline V gene. With 2 bases clipped from V and 4 bases from J, the junction kept 5 bases outside the gene matches. The CDR3 DNA reads as TGCGCCAGCAGCTTACAGGGGGCTAGGTCAGATACGCAGTATTTT. Translated, it gives CASSLQGARSDTQYF.

The J gene is TRBJ1-2, the V gene TRBV2; D not certain. Germline V lookup: CDR1 SNHLY, CDR2 FYNNEI. This CDR3 region has 13 residues. V was trimmed by 4 bases and J by 1 base, leaving 7 bases between them. CDR3 in amino acids: CASSGQDNYGYTF. In DNA form, the CDR3 reads TGTGCCAGCAGTGGGCAGGATAACTATGGCTACACCTTC.

The rearrangement links TRBV4-3 to TRBJ1-1; TRBD1 matches at 11 bases. The CDR3 length is 14 residues. Trimming removed 4 bases from V and 3 bases from J; junction bases left unmatched: 1. Germline V CDR1 and CDR2: LGHNA, YSLEER. The CDR3: CASSLGQGDTEAFF. The CDR3, as DNA: TGCGCCAGCAGCCTGGGACAGGGGGACACTGAAGCTTTCTTT.

A few counts support this clone. V is TRBV19 and J is TRBJ1-2; D gene unclear. The length of the CDR3 is 11 residues. V gave up 6 bases and J gave up 1 base, with 3 bases separating them. The V gene's germline CDR1 is LNHDA and CDR2 SQIVND (reference sequence). CDR3 sequence: CASSLNYGYTF. The DNA of the CDR3 is TGTGCCAGTAGCCTTAACTATGGCTACACCTTC.

V is TRBV4-1 and J is TRBJ2-3; D may be TRBD1 (5 bases). Trimming cost V 1 base and J 3 bases, with 11 bases left between them. CDR3 length: 15 residues. Per the germline V gene, CDR1 is MGHRA and CDR2 is YSYEKL. CDR3 loop: CASSQAGQGTDTQYF. In DNA form, the CDR3 reads TGCGCCAGCAGCCAAGCAGGGCAGGGAACAGATACGCAGTATTTT.

The gene calls are TRBV6-5 and TRBJ2-7; D may be TRBD2 (6 bases). V lost 5 bases and J lost 4, with 18 bases in between. The CDR3 length is 15 residues. The germline V gene encodes CDR1 MNHEY and CDR2 SVGAGI. In DNA, the CDR3 is TGTGCCAGCAGTAACCCATCGGGAGCCTTGTACGAGCAGTACTTC. Its translation is CASSNPSGALYEQYF.

CDR3 coding DNA: TGTGCCACCATGGGGACAGGCAAGAATCAGCCCCAGCATTTT. Amino acid sequence: CATMGTGKNQPQHF. The rearrangement uses TRBV6-5 and TRBJ1-5; 8 bases are shared with TRBD1. J gave up 4 bases and V 10 bases, and 9 bases lay outside the gene matches. This CDR3 region has 14 residues. Germline-derived CDR1 and CDR2 are MNHEY and SVGAGI.

The chain has TRBV30 and TRBJ2-1, with 8 bases that match TRBD2. V gave up 5 bases and J gave up 3 bases; unmatched junction bases: 9. Germline V gene sequence: CDR1 GTSNPN, CDR2 SVGIG (reference sequence). The CDR3 totals 15 residues. CDR3 region: CAWSSGSGVYNEQFF. The CDR3 DNA is TGTGCCTGGTCCTCGGGTAGCGGGGTCTACAATGAGCAGTTCTTC.